Listed below are T cell receptor beta chains from one sample, sequenced in a study of response to subunit inactivated influenza vaccine. TCRdb re-analysed the RT-PCR reads in MiXCR, keeping a single row per CDR3 protein. The sample contains around 200,000 distinct CDR3 sequences, roughly 8.7% of which appear only once. The sequencing used non-naive T cells sorted from PBMCs, collected on the day of vaccination. The receptors here all came from a man in his fifties or sixties who received an inactivated influenza vaccine. Both conserved end residues are part of each CDR3. Each record gives: J gene, V gene, CDR3 protein.

TRBJ2-1 | TRBV7-8 | CASSPFSGPRNEQFF
TRBJ2-7 | TRBV20-1 | CSASGSFAEQYF
TRBJ2-2 | TRBV20-1 | CSAWGQGSWNTGELFF
TRBJ2-4 | TRBV12-3/TRBV12-4 | CASSLGGQGAGYF
TRBJ2-7 | TRBV29-1 | CSVGQSSLEQYF
TRBJ1-6 | TRBV4-2 | CASSQDPAYNSPLHF
TRBJ2-1 | TRBV20-1 | CSARAPAGGPSEQFF
TRBJ1-1 | TRBV9 | CASSPNLGTNTEAFF
TRBJ2-5 | TRBV12-3/TRBV12-4 | CASSLTIRGRFRRETQYF
TRBJ2-7 | TRBV7-2 | CASSWEGGLTYEQYF
TRBJ2-7 | TRBV6-2/TRBV6-3 | CASSNTGTAYSYEQYF
TRBJ2-7 | TRBV6-1 | CASTSSGVIPYEQYF
TRBJ1-3 | TRBV27 | CASSPSGRVSGNTIYF
TRBJ2-1 | TRBV10-3 | CAISTTSREQFF
TRBJ2-3 | TRBV27 | CASTPLLGVTDTQYF
TRBJ1-2 | TRBV20-1 | CSARMTRDRVFYGYTF
TRBJ1-6 | TRBV20-1 | CSARTGLSYNSPLHF
TRBJ2-7 | TRBV9 | CASSVRGGMNYEQYF
TRBJ2-1 | TRBV6-1 | CASISGQEHNEQFF
TRBJ2-1 | TRBV5-1 | CASSLARQGGDEQFF
TRBJ2-3 | TRBV7-2 | CASSLEWDSELDTQYF
TRBJ2-7 | TRBV3-1 | CASWGLAGGRYEQYF
TRBJ1-6 | TRBV19 | CASSDLEDSPLHF